This T cell receptor (beta chain) was identified in a study of cytomegalovirus exposure and HLA in healthy donors. Background on the study: The same platform used for the 666 first-cohort repertoires was also used for the 100 to 150 validation repertoires, as a later analysis reported. Study-wide results and caveats: The study recorded about 160 TCR beta chains that were cytomegalovirus-associated. The finding came from a later analysis; first-cohort TCR clusters tended to co-occur in the 90 to 150 validation repertoires. A few CMV-associated chains proved CMV antigen-specific in vitro.

TCRdb keeps only in-frame clones here, not all; method: immunoSEQ multiplex PCR. The data hold approximately 60,000 clones, with just under 95% observed a single time. Comment on this clone: Its antigen is as yet unknown.

This clonotype was sampled from a woman under 30 in good health and CMV-seropositive. Input material: PBMCs.

The CDR3 DNA follows: TGCGCCAGCAGCTTGCCTAGCGGGGCCGGCGAGCAGTACTTC. Translation gives CASSLPSGAGEQYF. The chain employs TRBV5-1 and TRBJ2-7; 9 bases fit TRBD2. This CDR3 region has 14 residues. V shed 1 base, J shed 6 bases, and the junction held 5 bases outside the gene matches. The germline CDR1 and CDR2 sequences are SGHRS and YFSETQ.